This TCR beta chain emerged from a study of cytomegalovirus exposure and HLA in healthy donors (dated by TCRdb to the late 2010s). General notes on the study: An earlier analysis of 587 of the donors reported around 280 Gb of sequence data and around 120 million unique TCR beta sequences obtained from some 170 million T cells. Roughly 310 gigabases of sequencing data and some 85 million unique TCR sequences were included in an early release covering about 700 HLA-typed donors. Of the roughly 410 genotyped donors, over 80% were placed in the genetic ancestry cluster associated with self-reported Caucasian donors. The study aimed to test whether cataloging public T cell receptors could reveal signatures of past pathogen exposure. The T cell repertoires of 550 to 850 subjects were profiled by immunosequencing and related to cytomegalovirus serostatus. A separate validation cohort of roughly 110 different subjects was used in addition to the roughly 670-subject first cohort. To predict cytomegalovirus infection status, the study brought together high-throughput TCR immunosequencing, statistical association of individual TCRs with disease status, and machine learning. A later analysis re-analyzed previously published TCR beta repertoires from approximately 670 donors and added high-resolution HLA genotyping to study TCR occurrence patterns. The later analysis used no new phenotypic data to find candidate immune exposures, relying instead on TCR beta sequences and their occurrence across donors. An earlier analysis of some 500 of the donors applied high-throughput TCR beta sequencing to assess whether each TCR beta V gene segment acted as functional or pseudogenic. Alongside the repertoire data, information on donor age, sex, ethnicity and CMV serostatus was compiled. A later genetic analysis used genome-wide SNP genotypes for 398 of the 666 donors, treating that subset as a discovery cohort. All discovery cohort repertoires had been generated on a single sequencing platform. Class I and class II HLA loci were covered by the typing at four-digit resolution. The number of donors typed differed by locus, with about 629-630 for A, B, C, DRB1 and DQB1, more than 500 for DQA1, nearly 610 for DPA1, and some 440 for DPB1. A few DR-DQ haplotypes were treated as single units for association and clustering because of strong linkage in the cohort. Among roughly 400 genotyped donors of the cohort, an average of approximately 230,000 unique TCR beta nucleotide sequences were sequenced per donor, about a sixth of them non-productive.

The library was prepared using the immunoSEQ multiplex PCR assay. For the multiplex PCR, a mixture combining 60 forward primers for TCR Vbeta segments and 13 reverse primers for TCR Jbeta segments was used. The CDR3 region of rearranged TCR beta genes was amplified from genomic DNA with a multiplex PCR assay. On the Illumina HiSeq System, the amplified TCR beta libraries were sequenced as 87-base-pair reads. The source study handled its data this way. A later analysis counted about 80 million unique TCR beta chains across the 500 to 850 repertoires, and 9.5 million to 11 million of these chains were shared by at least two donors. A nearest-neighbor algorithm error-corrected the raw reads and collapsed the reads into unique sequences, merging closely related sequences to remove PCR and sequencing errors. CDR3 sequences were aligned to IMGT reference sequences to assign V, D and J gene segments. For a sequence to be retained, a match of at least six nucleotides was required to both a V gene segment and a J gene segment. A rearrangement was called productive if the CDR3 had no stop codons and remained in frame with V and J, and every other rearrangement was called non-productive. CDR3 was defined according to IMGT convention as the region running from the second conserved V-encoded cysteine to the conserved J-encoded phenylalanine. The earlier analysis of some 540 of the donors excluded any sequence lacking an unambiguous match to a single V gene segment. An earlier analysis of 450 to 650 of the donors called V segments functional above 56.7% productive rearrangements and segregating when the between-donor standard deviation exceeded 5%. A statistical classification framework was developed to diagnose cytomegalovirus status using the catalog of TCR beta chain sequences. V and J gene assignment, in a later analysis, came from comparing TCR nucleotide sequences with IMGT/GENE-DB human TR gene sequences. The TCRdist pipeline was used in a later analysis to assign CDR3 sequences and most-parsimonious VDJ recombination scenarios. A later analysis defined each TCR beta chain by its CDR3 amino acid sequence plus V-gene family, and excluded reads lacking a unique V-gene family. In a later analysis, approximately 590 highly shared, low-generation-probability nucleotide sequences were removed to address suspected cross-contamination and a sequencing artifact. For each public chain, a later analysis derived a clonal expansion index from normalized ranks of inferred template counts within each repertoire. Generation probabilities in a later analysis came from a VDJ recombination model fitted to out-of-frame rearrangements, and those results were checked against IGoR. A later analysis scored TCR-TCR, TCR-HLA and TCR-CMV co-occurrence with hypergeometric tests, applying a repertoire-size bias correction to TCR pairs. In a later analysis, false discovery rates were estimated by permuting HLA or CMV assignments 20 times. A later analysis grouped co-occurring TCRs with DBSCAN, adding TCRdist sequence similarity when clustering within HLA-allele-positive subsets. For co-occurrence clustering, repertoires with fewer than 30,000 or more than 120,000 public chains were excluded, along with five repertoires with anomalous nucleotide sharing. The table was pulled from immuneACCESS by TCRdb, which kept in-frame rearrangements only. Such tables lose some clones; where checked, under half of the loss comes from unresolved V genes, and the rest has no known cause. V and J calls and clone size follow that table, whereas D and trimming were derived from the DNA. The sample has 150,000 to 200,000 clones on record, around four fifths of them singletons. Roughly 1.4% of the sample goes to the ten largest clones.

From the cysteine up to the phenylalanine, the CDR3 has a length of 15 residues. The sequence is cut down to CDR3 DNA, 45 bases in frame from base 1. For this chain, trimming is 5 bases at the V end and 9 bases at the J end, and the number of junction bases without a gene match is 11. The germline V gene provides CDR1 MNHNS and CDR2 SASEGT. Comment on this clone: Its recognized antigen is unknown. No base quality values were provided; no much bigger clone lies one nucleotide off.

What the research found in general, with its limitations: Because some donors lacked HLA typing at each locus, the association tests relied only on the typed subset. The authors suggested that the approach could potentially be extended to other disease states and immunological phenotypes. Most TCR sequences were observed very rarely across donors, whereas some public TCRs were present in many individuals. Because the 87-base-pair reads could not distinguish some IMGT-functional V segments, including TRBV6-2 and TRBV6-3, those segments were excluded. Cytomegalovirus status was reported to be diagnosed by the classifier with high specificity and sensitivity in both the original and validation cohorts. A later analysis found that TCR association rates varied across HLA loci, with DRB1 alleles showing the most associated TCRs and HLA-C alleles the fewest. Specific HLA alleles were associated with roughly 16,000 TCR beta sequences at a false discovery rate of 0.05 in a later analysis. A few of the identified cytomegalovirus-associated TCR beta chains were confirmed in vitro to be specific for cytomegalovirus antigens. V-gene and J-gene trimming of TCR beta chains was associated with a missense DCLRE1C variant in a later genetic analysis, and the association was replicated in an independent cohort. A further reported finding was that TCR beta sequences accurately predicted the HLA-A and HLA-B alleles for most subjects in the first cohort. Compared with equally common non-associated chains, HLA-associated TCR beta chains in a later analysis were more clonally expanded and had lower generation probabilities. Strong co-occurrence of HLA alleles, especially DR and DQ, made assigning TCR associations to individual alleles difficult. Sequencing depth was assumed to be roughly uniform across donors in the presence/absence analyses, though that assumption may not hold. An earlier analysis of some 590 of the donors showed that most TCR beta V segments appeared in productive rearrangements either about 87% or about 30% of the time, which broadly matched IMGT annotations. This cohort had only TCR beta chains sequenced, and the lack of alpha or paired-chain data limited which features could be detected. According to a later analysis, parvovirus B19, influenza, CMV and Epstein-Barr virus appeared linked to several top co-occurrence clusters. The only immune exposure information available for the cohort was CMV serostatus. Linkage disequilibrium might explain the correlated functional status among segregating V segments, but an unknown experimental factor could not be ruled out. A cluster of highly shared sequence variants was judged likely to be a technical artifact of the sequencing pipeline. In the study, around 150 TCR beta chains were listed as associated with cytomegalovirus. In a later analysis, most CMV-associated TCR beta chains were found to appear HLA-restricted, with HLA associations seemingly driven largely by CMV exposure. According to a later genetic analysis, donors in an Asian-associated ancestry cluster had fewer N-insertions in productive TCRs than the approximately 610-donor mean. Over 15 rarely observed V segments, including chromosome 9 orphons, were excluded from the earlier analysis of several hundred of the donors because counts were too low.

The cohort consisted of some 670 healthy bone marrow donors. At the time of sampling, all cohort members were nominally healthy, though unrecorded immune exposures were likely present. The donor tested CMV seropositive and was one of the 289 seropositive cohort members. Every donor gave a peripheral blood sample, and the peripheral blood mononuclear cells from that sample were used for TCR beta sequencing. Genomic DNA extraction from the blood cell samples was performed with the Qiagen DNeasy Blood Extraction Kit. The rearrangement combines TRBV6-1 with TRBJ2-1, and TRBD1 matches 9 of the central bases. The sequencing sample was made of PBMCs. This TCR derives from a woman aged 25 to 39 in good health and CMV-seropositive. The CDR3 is CASSIGQGSWAEQFF. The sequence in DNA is TGTGCCAGCAGTATAGGACAGGGGTCTTGGGCTGAGCAGTTCTTC.